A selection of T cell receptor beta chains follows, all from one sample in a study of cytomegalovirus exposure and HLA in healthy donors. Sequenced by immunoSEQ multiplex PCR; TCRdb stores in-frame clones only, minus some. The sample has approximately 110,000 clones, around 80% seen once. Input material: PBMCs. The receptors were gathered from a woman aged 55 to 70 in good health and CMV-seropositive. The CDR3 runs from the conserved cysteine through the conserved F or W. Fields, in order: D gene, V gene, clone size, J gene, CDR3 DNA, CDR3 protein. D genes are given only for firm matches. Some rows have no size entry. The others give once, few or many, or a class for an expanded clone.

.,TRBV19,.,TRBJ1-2,TGTGCCAGTAGCCCCGAAGCAGGCTTCTATGGCTACACCTTC,CASSPEAGFYGYTF
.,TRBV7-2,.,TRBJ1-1,TGTGCCAGCAGCTTAGAGCAGGCGGGTCGGGGTAACACTGAAGCTTTCTTT,CASSLEQAGRGNTEAFF
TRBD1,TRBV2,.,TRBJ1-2,TGTGCCAGCAGTTTGACAGGGGGCAGTGGCTACACCTTC,CASSLTGGSGYTF
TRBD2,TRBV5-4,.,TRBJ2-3,TGTGCCAGCAGCTTGCCCGGGGGGGGCGCAGATACGCAGTATTTT,CASSLPGGGADTQYF
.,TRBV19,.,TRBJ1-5,TGTGCCAGTAGTATGGACAGAGCCCCCAATCAGCCCCAGCATTTT,CASSMDRAPNQPQHF
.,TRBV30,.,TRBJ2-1,TGTGCCTGGAGTGTCTCGGTCTCCTACAATGAGCAGTTCTTC,CAWSVSVSYNEQFF
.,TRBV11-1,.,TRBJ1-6,TGTGCCAGCAGCTTCTTTAGTTGGAATTCACCCCTCCACTTT,CASSFFSWNSPLHF
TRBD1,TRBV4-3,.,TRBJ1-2,TGCGCCAGCAGCCAAGGGCTAGGACAGGGTATGAGCTACACCTTC,CASSQGLGQGMSYTF
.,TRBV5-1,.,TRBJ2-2,TGCGCCAGCAGCTCAGGGTCGGGCACCGGGGAGCTGTTTTTT,CASSSGSGTGELFF
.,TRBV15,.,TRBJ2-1,TGTGCCACCAGCAGAGATTTCTATCTCAATGAGCAGTTCTTC,CATSRDFYLNEQFF
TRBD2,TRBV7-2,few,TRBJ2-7,TGTGCCAGCAGCTTCACTAGCGGGATGTACGAGCAGTACTTC,CASSFTSGMYEQYF
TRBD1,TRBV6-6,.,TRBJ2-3,TGTGCCAGCAGTCCCGGGACAGGGGGCCCCACAGATACGCAGTATTTT,CASSPGTGGPTDTQYF
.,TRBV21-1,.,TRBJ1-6,TGTGCCAGCAGCGACCAAGCGGGTACGGAAGGTAATTCACCCCTCCACTTT,CASSDQAGTEGNSPLHF
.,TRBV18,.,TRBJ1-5,TGTGCCAGCTCCCCCTCTCCTAGCAATCAGCCCCAGCATTTT,CASSPSPSNQPQHF
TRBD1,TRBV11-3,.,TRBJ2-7,TGTGCCAGCAGTAAGGACAGGGGGACCTCCTACGAGCAGTACTTC,CASSKDRGTSYEQYF
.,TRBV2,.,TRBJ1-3,TGTGCCAGCGATAGACGGGACACCATATATTTT,CASDRRDTIYF
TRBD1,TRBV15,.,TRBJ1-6,TGTGCCACCAGCAGAACGACAGGGAATTCACCCCTCCACTTT,CATSRTTGNSPLHF
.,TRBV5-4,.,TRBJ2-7,TGTGCCAGCAGCTTGGCTAGCTCCTACGAGCAGTACTTC,CASSLASSYEQYF
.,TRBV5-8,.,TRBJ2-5,TGTGCCAGCAGCTCCGGACAGTTCCAAGAGACCCAGTACTTC,CASSSGQFQETQYF
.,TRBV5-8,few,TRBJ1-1,TGTGCCAGCAGCTCACAGGGTGCCACTGAAGCTTTCTTT,CASSSQGATEAFF
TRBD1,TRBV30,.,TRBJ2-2,TGTGCCTGGAGTCAGGGGGCCGGGGAGCTGTTTTTT,CAWSQGAGELFF
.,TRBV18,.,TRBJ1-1,TGTGCCAGCTCAACTGTGAACACTGAAGCTTTCTTT,CASSTVNTEAFF
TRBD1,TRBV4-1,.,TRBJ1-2,TGCGCCAGCAGCCTCATGACAGGGTCCGACTATGGCTACACCTTC,CASSLMTGSDYGYTF
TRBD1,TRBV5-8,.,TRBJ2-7,TGTGCCAGCAGCCGGCTAGGACAGGGGAACCACGAGCAGTACTTC,CASSRLGQGNHEQYF
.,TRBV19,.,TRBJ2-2,TGTGCCAGTAGCCGGGACTTCCCAAGAGCCGGGGAGCTGTTTTTT,CASSRDFPRAGELFF
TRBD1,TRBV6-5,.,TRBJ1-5,TGTGCCAGCAGTGAGCAGGGGGATAATCAGCCCCAGCATTTT,CASSEQGDNQPQHF
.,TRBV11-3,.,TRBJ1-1,TGTGCCAGCAGCCCTGGCCTGAACACTGAAGCTTTCTTT,CASSPGLNTEAFF
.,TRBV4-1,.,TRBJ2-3,TGCGCCAGCAGCCATACCTCGGGTCCCCGGTATTTT,CASSHTSGPRYF
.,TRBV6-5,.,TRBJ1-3,TGTGCCACCCGACCCCGGCAGGAAGGAAACACCATATATTTT,CATRPRQEGNTIYF
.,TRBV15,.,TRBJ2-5,TGTGCCACCAGCAGAGATCGAATACTCCAAGAGACCCAGTACTTC,CATSRDRILQETQYF